The source of this TCR beta chain is a study of control samples from healthy donors and cancer patients. The CDR3 totals 15 residues. Deletions cut 1 base from V and 4 bases from J, with 12 bases between. CDR1 SEHNR and CDR2 FQNEAQ come from the germline V gene (reference sequence). Libraries were prepared by immunoSEQ multiplex PCR; TCRdb keeps only in-frame clonotypes and omits some of them. The sample lists tens of thousands of clones, roughly 91% occurring once. The specimen sequenced was blood. J is TRBJ2-3 and V is TRBV7-9; tentatively, D is TRBD2 (6 bases). The TCR was taken from a man aged 45-65 years in good health. The CDR3 region is CASSLVAGLADTQYF. The CDR3 nucleotides read TGTGCCAGCAGCTTAGTCGCGGGGTTAGCAGATACGCAGTATTTT.